Listed below are T cell receptor beta chains from one sample, sequenced in a study of CD8+CD57+ T cells in acquired aplastic anemia. TCRdb analysed the reads with MiXCR anew, one entry per CDR3 protein. Among 40,000 to 45,000 distinct CDR3 sequences listed, around 63% were seen once. The specimen sequenced was sorted CD4+, CD8+, or CD8+CD57+ T cells (not recorded which) from PBMCs. The source is a human donor in good health, serving as a control. The CDR3 runs from the conserved cysteine through the conserved F or W. The D gene is left open where the match is weak. The listing skips clone size in some rows; elsewhere it reads once, few, many or a size class.

-	14	TRBV19	-	TRBJ2-3	CASNNRPLTDTQYF
-	14	TRBV15	-	TRBJ1-6	CAASRGDRNSPLHF
-	17	TRBV25-1	-	TRBJ1-3	CASSEAGSGVEGNTIYF
-	17	TRBV29-1	TRBD2	TRBJ2-1	CSVVGRGGPSSYNEQFF
many	19	TRBV2	TRBD2	TRBJ2-4	CASSEFGLAGALAKNIQYF
many	15	TRBV6-1	-	TRBJ1-5	CASSDSRYSNQPQHF
-	16	TRBV4-2	-	TRBJ2-6	CASSQDRGSGANVLTF
few	15	TRBV5-5	-	TRBJ2-3	CASSLGTTSTDTQYF
medium-sized	17	TRBV2	TRBD2	TRBJ2-1	CASSESGLGGGDNEQFF
-	14	TRBV19	-	-	CASSIGQGSYEQYF
-	16	TRBV15	-	TRBJ1-6	CATSRDRPGPNSPLHF
-	15	TRBV15	TRBD1	TRBJ2-7	CATSRDRTGFYEQYF
-	16	TRBV24-1	-	TRBJ1-2	CTTGDFKDGPYYGYTF
-	14	TRBV29-1	-	TRBJ2-3	CSVVGTPNTDTQYF
once	15	TRBV9	-	TRBJ1-6	CASTASGQGNSPLHF
-	14	TRBV6-1	-	TRBJ2-1	CASDRAGEGDEQFF
once	14	TRBV7-9	-	TRBJ2-7	CASSPSPLGPEQYF
-	16	TRBV24-1	-	TRBJ1-4	CATSDPGDATNEKLFF
-	13	TRBV11-2	-	TRBJ1-2	CASSPTGGFAYTF
-	14	TRBV7-6	TRBD1	TRBJ2-7	CASSSRDRSYEQYF
-	13	TRBV10-3	-	TRBJ2-7	CAISRERSYEQHF
-	13	TRBV19	-	TRBJ1-1	CASSPQGGTEAFF
-	15	TRBV19	TRBD1	TRBJ2-2	CASRMTGVNTGELFF
-	15	TRBV11-3	TRBD1	TRBJ1-1	CASSPRTGPNTEAFF
few	15	TRBV14	TRBD1	TRBJ1-2	CASSQTGEGRYGYTF
-	13	TRBV2	-	TRBJ1-6	CASSEQWNSPLHF
few	15	TRBV7-6	TRBD2	TRBJ2-7	CASSLVTSGPYEQYF
-	16	TRBV11-2	TRBD1	TRBJ1-6	CASSLGGTGFNSPLHF
few	12	TRBV2	-	TRBJ1-4	CASSHRLAGYVF
-	16	TRBV10-3	-	TRBJ1-2	CASSDGTSRAPYGYTF
-	14	TRBV24-1	-	TRBJ1-1	CATSEGLGNTEAFF
-	12	TRBV5-1	-	TRBJ1-6	CASSGLGSTLHF
-	14	TRBV15	TRBD1	TRBJ2-7	CATSRDRTGSEQYF
-	16	TRBV11-2	-	TRBJ2-3	CANSQPALTGTDTQYF
-	15	TRBV19	-	TRBJ2-3	CASSILEASTDTQYF
few	13	TRBV7-2	TRBD1	TRBJ2-7	CASRQGAGYEQYF
-	14	TRBV29-1	-	TRBJ1-2	CSVALGEGNYGYTF
-	15	TRBV10-3	TRBD1	TRBJ2-7	CAITSGTGVSYEQYF
-	15	TRBV19	TRBD2	TRBJ2-1	CASSIGGGGGNEQFF
-	15	TRBV25-1	-	TRBJ2-2	CASSGVGGNTGELFF
many	15	TRBV19	-	TRBJ2-3	CASSSGTASTDTQYF
few	14	TRBV7-9	-	TRBJ1-2	CASEIRDSYYGYTF
many	16	TRBV15	-	TRBJ2-1	CATSTREASLHNEQFF
-	13	TRBV12-3/TRBV12-4	-	TRBJ1-3	CASSHPGPDTIYF
medium-sized	13	TRBV2	-	TRBJ2-7	CASSVNGAYEQYF
-	17	TRBV11-2	TRBD2	TRBJ2-5	CASSPRGLAGGFGVQYF
-	12	TRBV14	-	TRBJ2-7	CASSQNREGPYF
-	14	TRBV29-1	-	TRBJ1-2	CSVGRAGAGDGYTF
few	14	TRBV10-3	TRBD1	TRBJ2-7	CAITGQGLSYEQYF
once	12	TRBV10-3	-	TRBJ1-1	CASSSQYTEAFF
-	15	TRBV24-1	TRBD1	TRBJ1-4	CATSDSQGAVEKLFF
-	16	TRBV19	-	TRBJ2-1	CASSRARRRFYNEQFF
-	16	TRBV11-2	-	TRBJ1-1	CASSLDIRDGNTEAFF
many	18	TRBV6-1	TRBD1	TRBJ2-7	CASSPRGPRPFSSYEQYF
-	15	TRBV5-1	TRBD1	TRBJ2-7	CASQWGTGVSYEQYF
once	11	TRBV7-2	-	TRBJ1-1	CASSMGHEAFF
-	12	TRBV7-9	TRBD1	TRBJ1-6	CATGTGNSPLHF